This TCR beta chain emerged from a study of neurological immune-mediated disorders (dated by TCRdb to between 2018 and 2021). Context from the whole study: Of the roughly 34 multiple sclerosis patients, some 30 had relapsing-remitting MS and 3 had secondary progressive MS. The study compared peripheral blood TCR-beta repertoires of HTLV-I-associated myelopathy (HAM/TSP) patients, multiple sclerosis patients and healthy controls using UMI-based sequencing. Longitudinal samples, technical triplicates and paired sorted CD4+ and CD8+ T-cell subsets, alongside PBMC samples, were included among the roughly 97 TCR-beta libraries. The cohort included 60 to 75 subjects: some 14 with HAM/TSP, about 34 with multiple sclerosis, and 20 or so healthy controls. Longitudinal HAM/TSP donors and healthy donors each had 3 time-points at intervals of about 3-40 months. General study outcomes and caveats: The MS cluster was not associated with any clinical or MRI features, and the authors stated that larger cohorts are needed. Phylogenetic analysis grouped repertoires from 18 of 34 MS patients into a cluster of related CDR3 sequences, suggesting a possible repertoire-level signature. Expanded clones from different subjects shared no identical CDR3 amino acid sequences, which suggests that TCR-beta repertoires were private in all groups. TCR clonal expansion was greatest in HAM/TSP patients and smallest in MS patients, who ranked below even healthy controls.

To synthesize cDNA, template-switch 5'RACE was performed with a primer carrying a 10-nucleotide random unique molecular identifier so that each TCR transcript was tagged. Over 190 million TCR-beta sequences, covering 15-18 subjects, were produced in each sequencing run. The RNeasy kit was used for extraction of total RNA. The KAPA Real-time Library Amplification kit was used to amplify TCR-beta VDJ regions with primers targeting the TCR constant region and the 5'RACE anchor. A first PCR added sample indexes and Illumina adaptors, after which a second PCR increased the library yield. The roughly 650 bp TCR product was size-selected on a 2% E-gel SizeSelection system after Ampure bead purification. Before pooling, libraries had their quality checked on a Bioanalyzer, their concentration measured with Qubit, and their quantity determined with the Kapa Library Quantification kit. An Illumina HiSeq 2500 sequenced the libraries paired-end 2 x 150 bp. To increase sequence diversity, 25-30% phiX was spiked into each library pool. In the original analysis: The quality-filtered reads were processed with the UMI-based MiGEC pipeline, whose error correction step removed more than 80% of the raw TCR sequences. IMGT germline references were used for aligning VDJ genes, and each clonotype was defined as a unique CDR3 amino acid sequence together with its V-J genes. Clonal expansion, Shannon diversity and CDR3 relatedness were evaluated with VDJtools (CalcPairwiseDistances, ClusterSamples), while phylogenetic trees were built in CLCbio workbench. Expanded clones were defined as having at least 8 unique UMIs, based on coefficient-of-variation modelling across technical triplicates. Clones were called with MiXCR by TCRdb after fastp trimmed the public reads at Q25, and only in-frame beta chains were retained. Each record represents a unique CDR3 protein, reported with the most common genes and DNA among its rows. For this entry, the V and J calls and clone size follow TCRdb and not the study's own pipeline. This sample is represented by approximately 80,000 distinct CDR3 sequences; 3.5% to 4.5% of them were singletons. 5% to 6% of the sample is held by the ten biggest clonotypes.

This clonotype was recorded at least ten times. It lacks a known antigen. No base quality information exists; no much larger clone differs at one position. The sample's time point label, in plain terms: longitudinal time-point 3. For unsorted PBMC libraries, 2 million PBMCs were used after storage in RNAlater at -80 degrees C until RNA extraction. The multiple sclerosis patients were enrolled in a US clinical protocol that used magnetic resonance imaging to evaluate disease progression. Peripheral blood underwent Ficoll-Hypaque density gradient centrifugation to isolate PBMCs, which were then cryopreserved in liquid nitrogen. Trimming at the junction amounts to 10 bases on V and 0 bases on J, and the germline ends lie 17 bases apart. The CDR3 numbers 15 residues from cysteine through phenylalanine. Just CDR3 DNA is preserved here, 45 bases in frame from base 1.

The chain employs TRBV12-3 or TRBV12-4 and TRBJ2-3, with the D assignment possibly TRBD1 or TRBD2, given 5 matching bases for each. Sequenced input: PBMCs. This receptor was identified in a woman in her sixties or seventies with multiple sclerosis. The CDR3 in this case is CATIDLGASTDTQYF. The DNA reads TGTGCCACCATCGACCTCGGGGCGAGCACAGATACGCAGTATTTT.